A single sample gave rise to the 31 T cell receptor beta chains below, sequenced in a study of OX40 agonist ivuxolimab in advanced cancers. Clones were sequenced by immunoSEQ multiplex PCR, and TCRdb holds only the in-frame ones, with some missing. The sample yields tens of thousands of clones, under 95% seen once. The sample here was CD4+ or CD8+ T cells sorted from blood, taken in a trial of the OX40 agonist ivuxolimab. These receptors all come from an adult with an advanced solid tumor such as melanoma, head and neck, liver or kidney cancer.

This chain joins TRBV19 and TRBJ2-7; D may be TRBD1 or TRBD2 (5 bases each). Trimming stripped 6 bases from V and 1 base from J, with 10 bases between. Germline-derived CDR1 and CDR2 are LNHDA and SQIVND (reference sequence). This CDR3 has 13 residues. CDR3 protein: CASRSGTSYEQYF. The CDR3 DNA is TGTGCCAGTAGATCCGGGACGTCCTACGAGCAGTACTTC. The variable domain in full, completed from reference TRBV19 and TRBJ2-7, reads DGGITQSPKYLFRKEGQNVTLSCEQNLNHDAMYWYRQDPGQGLRLIYYSQIVNDFQKGDIAEGYSVSREKKESFPLTVTSAQKNPTAFYLCASRSGTSYEQYFGPGTRLTVT.

V gene TRBV2 combines with J gene TRBJ2-5; 9 bases line up with TRBD2. Per germline, CDR1 SNHLY and CDR2 FYNNEI. The CDR3 sequence is 13 residues long. The V gene end was trimmed by 10 bases and the J gene end by 3 bases; junction bases not matched to a gene: 6. The CDR3 reads CATQAGGKETQYF. The CDR3 bases are TGTGCCACCCAAGCGGGGGGAAAAGAGACCCAGTACTTC.

This sequence joins TRBV11-2 and TRBJ2-7; D remains unclear. The CDR3 has 11 amino acids. V was shortened by 5 bases and J by 7 bases, with 9 bases between the two germline ends. Germline V lookup: CDR1 SGHAT, CDR2 FQNNGV. In DNA form, the CDR3 reads TGTGCCAGCAGCCCATACGCTGAGCAGTACTTC. Translating gives CASSPYAEQYF.

The chain couples TRBV7-2 to TRBJ2-5; tentative D call: TRBD2 (5 bases). This CDR3 has 14 residues. V lost 4 bases and J 2 bases, leaving 11 bases between the germline ends. Per the germline V gene, CDR1 is SGHTA and CDR2 is FQGNSA. The CDR3 protein is CASSSPGRQETQYF. The DNA for the CDR3 is TGTGCCAGCAGCTCCCCGGGAAGACAAGAGACCCAGTACTTC. The whole variable domain, remainder taken from reference TRBV7-2 and TRBJ2-5, is GAGVSQSPSNKVTEKGKDVELRCDPISGHTALYWYRQSLGQGLEFLIYFQGNSAPDKSGLPSDRFSAERTGGSVSTLTIQRTQQEDSAVYLCASSSPGRQETQYFGPGTRLLVL.

The chain links TRBV7-2 to TRBJ2-3, with 12 nucleotides matching TRBD1. V trimming: 5 bases; J trimming: 2 bases; junction bases outside the gene matches: 2. CDR1 and CDR2 (germline): SGHTA, FQGNSA. This CDR3 contains 15 residues. The DNA for the CDR3 is TGTGCCAGCAGCCCGGGACAGGGGGCCACAGATACGCAGTATTTT. This translates into CASSPGQGATDTQYF. The full variable domain, its missing parts supplied by reference TRBV7-2 and TRBJ2-3, is GAGVSQSPSNKVTEKGKDVELRCDPISGHTALYWYRQSLGQGLEFLIYFQGNSAPDKSGLPSDRFSAERTGGSVSTLTIQRTQQEDSAVYLCASSPGQGATDTQYFGPGTRLTVL.

This clone was seen once. This chain uses TRBV5-1 with TRBJ2-3; no clear D. V lost 1 base, J lost 0 bases, and 6 bases lay in between. The CDR3 totals 14 residues. CDR1 SGHRS and CDR2 YFSETQ come from the germline V gene. The CDR3 nucleotides read TGCGCCAGCAGCTTGCCGGACAGCACAGATACGCAGTATTTT. Translated, it gives CASSLPDSTDTQYF.

In the case of this clone: The identical CDR3 is also encoded by other nucleotide sequences in the sample. V and J are TRBV5-1 and TRBJ2-7; D is ambiguous. Deletions cut 0 bases from V and 4 bases from J, with 2 bases between. CDR1 and CDR2 (germline): SGHRS, YFSETQ. The CDR3 is 11 residues long. The CDR3 coding sequence is TGCGCCAGCAGCTTGGATTACGAGCAGTACTTC. Amino acids: CASSLDYEQYF. Full variable domain (remainder filled in from reference TRBV5-1 and TRBJ2-7): KAGVTQTPRYLIKTRGQQVTLSCSPISGHRSVSWYQQTPGQGLQFLFEYFSETQRNKGNFPGRFSGRQFSNSRSEMNVSTLELGDSALYLCASSLDYEQYFGPGTRLTVT.

The chain joins TRBV4-2 to TRBJ2-3; D gene uncertain. The germline V gene encodes CDR1 LGHNA and CDR2 YNFKEQ. The CDR3 extends over 12 amino acids. V gave up 3 bases and J gave up 5 bases, with 6 bases separating them. The CDR3 DNA reads TGTGCCAGCAGCCAGGTGGTAGATACGCAGTATTTT. Its translation: CASSQVVDTQYF.

This chain uses TRBV4-2 with TRBJ2-2; no firm D call. CDR1 is LGHNA, CDR2 YNFKEQ, per germline. Trimming removed 5 bases at V and 1 base at J, with 11 bases between. This CDR3 is 15 amino acids long. CDR3 DNA sequence: TGTGCCAGCAGCGACGCCCGGAAGAACACCGGGGAGCTGTTTTTT. Translated, it gives CASSDARKNTGELFF.

The chain combines TRBV7-2 with TRBJ2-2; possible D gene TRBD2, 6 bases. Trimming removed 7 bases at V and 1 base at J, with 10 bases between. This CDR3 has 14 amino acids. Germline CDR1 is SGHTA and CDR2 is FQGNSA. The CDR3 is CASKAGQNTGELFF. In DNA, the CDR3 is TGTGCCAGCAAGGCGGGGCAGAACACCGGGGAGCTGTTTTTT.

This clone appeared a single time. This chain links TRBV19 with TRBJ1-1, with D perhaps TRBD1 (6 bases). The CDR3 sequence is 14 residues long. V was cut by 8 bases and J by 1 base, with 14 bases left in between. Germline V gives CDR1 LNHDA, CDR2 SQIVND (reference sequence). CDR3: CASFNRDTNTEAFF. CDR3 DNA sequence: TGTGCCAGTTTTAACAGGGACACGAACACTGAAGCTTTCTTT.

This chain uses TRBV5-4 with TRBJ2-2; unclear D gene. V was clipped by 4 bases and J by 4 bases, with 11 bases between them. The CDR3 has 14 residues. Germline V CDR1 and CDR2: SGHNT, YYREEE (reference sequence). CDR3 region: CASSAQWSTGELFF. In DNA form, the CDR3 reads TGTGCCAGCAGCGCACAGTGGAGCACCGGGGAGCTGTTTTTT.

The rearrangement links TRBV14 to TRBJ2-2; TRBD1 matches at 9 bases. The CDR3 length is 15 residues. The V gene end was trimmed by 4 bases and the J gene end by 6 bases; junction bases not matched to a gene: 6. Germline lookup yields CDR1 SGHDN and CDR2 FVKESK. The CDR3 spells CASSPRTGAAGELFF. For the CDR3, the DNA is TGTGCCAGCAGCCCCCGGACAGGGGCGGCCGGGGAGCTGTTTTTT.

The chain couples TRBV9 to TRBJ2-2, with 8 bases matching TRBD1. With 3 bases clipped from V and 9 bases from J, the junction kept 7 bases outside the gene matches. The CDR3 loop spans 14 amino acids. The germline V gene has CDR1 SGDLS and CDR2 YYNGEE. The CDR3 nucleotides are TGTGCCAGCAGCGCGGACAGGGTGGGCAGGGAGCTGTTTTTT. This gives the protein CASSADRVGRELFF.

This rearrangement joins TRBV6-1 to TRBJ1-1; D may be TRBD1 (6 bases). Germline lookup yields CDR1 MNHNS and CDR2 SASEGT. The CDR3 is 14 residues long. Trimming took 5 bases from V and 4 from J, leaving 14 bases between them. The CDR3 nucleotides read TGTGCCAGCAGTCTTGGACAGTTCGTCACTGAAGCTTTCTTT. This sequence encodes CASSLGQFVTEAFF.

J is TRBJ2-1 and V is TRBV6-5; D is ambiguous. Germline CDR1 is MNHEY and CDR2 is SVGAGI. The CDR3 spans 13 residues. The V end was cut by 3 bases, the J end by 4 bases, with 7 bases between. In DNA, the CDR3 is TGTGCCAGCAGTTATGAGAGATACAATGAGCAGTTCTTC. It encodes CASSYERYNEQFF.

V and J are TRBV10-3 and TRBJ1-1; D ambiguous. The CDR3 spans 13 residues. Per the germline V gene, CDR1 is ENHRY and CDR2 is SYGVKD. Trimming shortened V by 3 bases and J by 7 bases, and 12 bases separated the two germline ends. The CDR3 loop reads CAISEGSRFEAFF. CDR3 nucleotide sequence: TGTGCCATCAGTGAAGGATCACGGTTTGAAGCTTTCTTT.

V gene TRBV11-3 combines with J gene TRBJ2-5; D is uncertain. Trimming removed 1 base from V and 3 bases from J, with 9 bases in between. The CDR3 length is 14 residues. Germline CDR1 reads SGHNT; CDR2 reads YENEEA. In DNA, the CDR3 is TGTGCCAGCAGCTTAGGCGTCCCAGAAGAGACCCAGTACTTC. Protein: CASSLGVPEETQYF.

This chain connects TRBV29-1 to TRBJ1-6; the D is unclear. V was pared by 7 bases and J by 5 bases, with 12 bases between. This CDR3 contains 13 residues. In germline, CDR1 is SQVTM, CDR2 ANQGSEA. CDR3 in amino acids: CSAPRLNNSPLHF. The CDR3 DNA reads TGCAGCGCGCCCAGGCTCAATAATTCACCCCTCCACTTT.

The chain couples TRBV28 to TRBJ1-1, with TRBD1 matching 7 bases. The CDR3 has 15 residues. Trimming cost V 5 bases and J 0 bases; bases outside gene matches: 6. Germline V gene lookup returns CDR1 MDHEN and CDR2 SYDVKM. CDR3 residues: CASSPLGQMNTEAFF. CDR3 in DNA: TGTGCCAGCAGTCCACTGGGACAGATGAACACTGAAGCTTTCTTT.

V and J are TRBV2 and TRBJ2-2; D is unresolved. The V gene lost 1 base and the J gene lost 3 bases, with 6 bases spanning the gap. The germline gives CDR1 SNHLY, CDR2 FYNNEI. CDR3 length: 14 amino acids. As DNA, the CDR3 is TGTGCCAGCAGTGAAGGATCTTACACCGGGGAGCTGTTTTTT. Translation: CASSEGSYTGELFF. Based on the CDR3 plus reference TRBV2 and TRBJ2-2, the full variable domain is EPEVTQTPSHQVTQMGQEVILRCVPISNHLYFYWYRQILGQKVEFLVSFYNNEISEKSEIFDDQFSVERPDGSNFTLKIRSTKLEDSAMYFCASSEGSYTGELFFGEGSRLTVL.

CDR3 residues: CASRDTQGAGGYTF. The CDR3 DNA reads as TGTGCCAGCAGGGACACACAGGGGGCGGGTGGCTACACCTTC. The chain employs TRBV6-5 and TRBJ1-2, with TRBD1 matching 9 bases. This CDR3 contains 14 residues. Germline CDR1 reads MNHEY; CDR2 reads SVGAGI. J gave up 7 bases and V 6 bases, and 9 bases lay outside the gene matches.

The rearrangement links TRBV2 to TRBJ2-1; the D is unclear. Trimming took off 6 bases at V and 9 bases at J, with 15 bases between the two ends. The CDR3 is 13 residues long. Germline lookup yields CDR1 SNHLY and CDR2 FYNNEI. The CDR3, as DNA: TGTGCCAGCAGGCTCCAGATAGTAGGTGAGCAGTTCTTC. Translated, it gives CASRLQIVGEQFF.

This clone has only one observation. The rearrangement links TRBV5-4 to TRBJ1-2; 8 positions match TRBD1. Trimming cost V 4 bases and J 8 bases; bases outside gene matches: 13. The germline gives CDR1 SGHNT, CDR2 YYREEE (reference sequence). This CDR3 comprises 15 residues. CDR3 nucleotides: TGTGCCAGCAGCCTCACTAACCACGACAGGGGAGGCTACACCTTC. It yields the protein CASSLTNHDRGGYTF.

The chain employs TRBV27 and TRBJ2-2, with 9 bases lining up with TRBD1. This CDR3 contains 15 residues. Germline V gives CDR1 MNHEY, CDR2 SMNVEV (reference sequence). V shed 6 bases and J 5 bases; nucleotides not matched to a gene: 7. In DNA form, the CDR3 reads TGTGCCAGCAGATCCGGGACAGGGCAGACCGGGGAGCTGTTTTTT. It specifies CASRSGTGQTGELFF.

This clone was seen once. The V call is TRBV28, the J call TRBJ2-7; 10 positions match TRBD1. V shed 5 bases, J shed 3 bases, and the junction held 13 bases outside the gene matches. Germline V lookup: CDR1 MDHEN, CDR2 SYDVKM. This CDR3 region has 17 residues. CDR3 DNA sequence: TGTGCCAGCAGTCCGCCGGGACAGGGGATGGAGCGCTACGAGCAGTACTTC. Translation gives CASSPPGQGMERYEQYF.

This chain uses TRBV29-1 with TRBJ2-3; TRBD1 or TRBD2 may be the D gene (5 bases each). The CDR3 runs 14 residues. Germline V lookup: CDR1 SQVTM, CDR2 ANQGSEA. The germline V and J ends were trimmed by 6 bases and 2 bases, with 15 bases remaining between them. This chain's CDR3 is CSVRGSRATDTQYF. Here the CDR3 DNA reads TGCAGCGTGAGGGGCAGTCGTGCCACAGATACGCAGTATTTT.

A note on this clone: An end of the junction differs from the germline gene, which may be a read error. This rearrangement joins TRBV5-5 to TRBJ1-1; D remains unclear. The CDR3 loop spans 13 amino acids. Germline CDR1 reads SGHKS; CDR2 reads YYEKEE (reference sequence). The CDR3 DNA follows: TGTGCTAGCAGCTTCTCACCGAACACTGAAGCTTTCTTT. Translating gives CASSFSPNTEAFF.

The rearrangement uses TRBV11-3 and TRBJ2-2, with D maybe TRBD2 (6 bases). The CDR3 extends over 19 amino acids. V gave up 5 bases and J gave up 1 base, with 23 bases separating them. Germline CDR1 SGHNT, CDR2 YENEEA. CDR3: CASSAGRYSFPLNTGELFF. The CDR3, as DNA: TGTGCCAGCAGCGCGGGGAGGTACAGTTTCCCTTTGAACACCGGGGAGCTGTTTTTT.

The rearrangement links TRBV11-2 to TRBJ1-1; 7 bases line up with TRBD1. This CDR3 contains 13 residues. The germline V gene has CDR1 SGHAT and CDR2 FQNNGV. Trimming cost V 6 bases and J 1 base; bases outside gene matches: 2. This CDR3 reads CASRGQENTEAFF. DNA of the CDR3: TGTGCCAGCAGAGGACAGGAGAACACTGAAGCTTTCTTT.

V gene TRBV10-2 combines with J gene TRBJ2-5, with D perhaps assigned TRBD1 or TRBD2 (5 bases each). From germline, CDR1 is WSHSY and CDR2 SAAADI. CDR3 length: 14 amino acids. V gave up 1 base and J gave up 1 base, with 7 bases separating them. For the CDR3, the DNA is TGCGCCAGCAGTGAGTGGGGACCCCAAGAGACCCAGTACTTC. Its protein is CASSEWGPQETQYF.